A selection of T cell receptor beta chains follows, all from one sample in a study of T cells in Graves' hyperthyroidism and ophthalmopathy. Using its own MiXCR run on the multiplex PCR reads, TCRdb lists one record per CDR3 protein. The sample lists roughly 380,000 distinct CDR3 sequences; around a sixth were seen once. The sequenced sample consisted of blood. The receptor set was obtained from a woman aged 40 to 50 with Graves' ophthalmopathy. CDR3s include the opening cysteine and the closing phenylalanine or tryptophan. A D gene is named only where the DNA matches it firmly. Only some rows state a clone size, as once, few, many or a class for expanded clones.

j_call d_call v_call cdr3_length clone_size cdr3_aa cdr3_nt
TRBJ1-5 - TRBV6-1 12 - CASSGVGQPQHF TGTGCCAGCAGTGGGGTGGGTCAGCCCCAGCATTTT
TRBJ2-7 - TRBV29-1 12 - CSVAGNSYEQYF TGCAGCGTCGCGGGGAATTCATACGAGCAGTACTTC
TRBJ2-2 - TRBV12-3/TRBV12-4 13 - CASSSAISGELFF TGTGCCAGCAGTAGTGCTATCAGCGGGGAGCTGTTTTTT
TRBJ2-2 - TRBV6-2/TRBV6-3 14 - CASTGRRDTGELFF TGTGCCAGCACCGGTAGACGTGACACCGGGGAGCTGTTTTTT
TRBJ2-7 TRBD2 TRBV29-1 11 many CSVNSGNEQYF TGCAGCGTTAATAGCGGGAACGAGCAGTACTTC
TRBJ2-3 - TRBV24-1 13 many CATSAGSTDTQYF TGTGCCACCAGTGCCGGGAGCACAGATACGCAGTATTTT
TRBJ2-7 - TRBV9 14 many CASSVDGTNYEQYF TGTGCCAGCAGCGTAGATGGGACCAACTACGAGCAGTACTTC
TRBJ1-5 - TRBV27 14 many CASSPGRTNQPQHF TGTGCCAGCAGTCCCGGTCGCACAAATCAGCCCCAGCATTTT
TRBJ2-2 - TRBV6-1 14 many CASNGHSNTGELFF TGTGCCAGCAATGGACACTCGAACACCGGGGAGCTGTTTTTT
TRBJ1-2 TRBD1 TRBV20-1 13 few CSSPWTGLYGYTF TGCAGTTCCCCCTGGACAGGGCTCTATGGCTACACCTTC
TRBJ1-1 - TRBV19 13 many CASSIKDNTEAFF TGTGCCAGTAGTATAAAGGATAACACTGAAGCTTTCTTT
TRBJ1-5 TRBD1 TRBV7-2 15 many CASSRLGTGNQPQHF TGTGCCAGCAGCCGGCTGGGGACAGGGAATCAGCCCCAGCATTTT
TRBJ2-2 - TRBV14 13 many CASSQDGIGELFF TGTGCCAGCAGCCAAGACGGGATCGGGGAGCTGTTTTTT
TRBJ1-5 TRBD1 TRBV11-2 13 - CASKRTGVQPQHF TGTGCCAGCAAAAGGACAGGGGTTCAGCCCCAGCATTTT
TRBJ2-2 TRBD2 TRBV27 14 many CASSAGLAIGELFF TGTGCCAGCAGTGCGGGACTAGCGATCGGGGAGCTGTTTTTT
TRBJ2-1 TRBD1 TRBV10-3 14 many CAISAGQRYNEQFF TGTGCCATCAGTGCGGGACAGCGCTACAATGAGCAGTTCTTC
TRBJ1-1 - TRBV6-2/TRBV6-3 14 few CASSSMGSGTEAYF TGTGCCAGCAGTTCTATGGGATCGGGCACTGAAGCTTACTTT
TRBJ2-4 - TRBV28 12 few CASNAAKNIQYF TGTGCCAGCAACGCCGCCAAAAACATTCAGTACTTC
TRBJ2-7 TRBD1 TRBV29-1 12 many CALRDSEYEQYF TGCGCACTCCGGGACAGCGAGTACGAGCAGTACTTC
TRBJ1-1 - TRBV12-3/TRBV12-4 12 few CASSLDGARVFF TGTGCCAGCAGTTTAGACGGGGCACGTGTTTTCTTT
TRBJ2-7 TRBD2 TRBV27 15 many CASSPYQSGGYEQYF TGTGCCAGCAGTCCCTACCAAAGCGGGGGATACGAGCAGTACTTC
TRBJ2-7 TRBD2 TRBV12-3/TRBV12-4 14 many CASSLITGRGEQYF TGTGCCAGCAGTTTGATCACGGGGCGGGGGGAGCAGTACTTC
TRBJ2-7 TRBD1 TRBV30 13 many CAWETGGYHEQYF TGTGCCTGGGAGACAGGGGGCTACCACGAGCAGTACTTC
TRBJ2-2 - TRBV6-2/TRBV6-3 12 - CASSQDAGELFF TGTGCCAGCAGCCAAGATGCCGGGGAGCTGTTTTTT